The clone carrying this T cell receptor beta chain was seen a handful of times. Its antigen is not identified. These data originate in a study of T-cell reconstitution after alpha-beta-depleted transplantation in children. V was clipped by 8 bases and J by 3 bases, with 22 bases between them. The CDR3 covers 17 residues. CDR1 and CDR2 (germline): MNHNS, SASEGT. The authors prepared the TCRbeta library with unique molecular identifiers. TCRdb analysed the PCR reads with MiXCR anew, one entry per CDR3 protein. The sample includes around 600,000 distinct CDR3 sequences, about 21% seen only once; the top ten take 11% to 15%. Findings of the study overall: Most T-cell counts and diversity one year after the transplant came from T cells that were newly produced. After transplant, at about two months, alpha-beta T cells were reportedly derived from several hundred expanded graft clones.

The receptor comes from a boy younger than two who had a stem cell transplant for acute myeloid leukemia, so the T cells may come from the graft donor. V and J are TRBV6-1 and TRBJ1-4, with a possible D match to TRBD1 (6 bases). The sample here was PBMCs, mostly from graft donor cells, taken 360 days after TCRalphabeta/CD19-depleted stem cell transplant. The CDR3 sequence: CASGSERRGAANEKLFF. CDR3 nucleotide sequence: TGTGCCAGCGGATCGGAACGGAGGGGGGCGGCTAATGAAAAACTGTTTTTT.